This T cell receptor (beta chain) was captured in a study of cytomegalovirus exposure and HLA in healthy donors. Broader study findings: Reportedly, a later analysis found an Asian-associated ancestry cluster had fewer N-insertions than the approximately 670-donor mean. The authors reported that TCR beta sequences could predict HLA-A and HLA-B alleles. These predictions were accurate for most subjects in the first cohort.

On this clone itself: Its target is not known.

Germline CDR1 reads MNHEY; CDR2 reads SVGAGI. V trimming: 5 bases; J trimming: 4 bases; junction bases outside the gene matches: 4. The CDR3 length is 13 residues. The PCR ran on 60 Vbeta and 13 Jbeta primers. Here immunoSEQ multiplex PCR was the method, and the copy in TCRdb shows in-frame clones only, minus some. The sample yields about 160,000 clones, around 80% seen once. The clonotype originates from a male donor in good health and CMV-seropositive. The specimen sequenced was PBMCs. The genes are TRBV6-5 and TRBJ2-7, with 8 bases identical to TRBD2. The CDR3 spells CASSRSGNYEQYF. DNA of the CDR3: TGTGCCAGCAGTCGTAGCGGGAATTACGAGCAGTACTTC.